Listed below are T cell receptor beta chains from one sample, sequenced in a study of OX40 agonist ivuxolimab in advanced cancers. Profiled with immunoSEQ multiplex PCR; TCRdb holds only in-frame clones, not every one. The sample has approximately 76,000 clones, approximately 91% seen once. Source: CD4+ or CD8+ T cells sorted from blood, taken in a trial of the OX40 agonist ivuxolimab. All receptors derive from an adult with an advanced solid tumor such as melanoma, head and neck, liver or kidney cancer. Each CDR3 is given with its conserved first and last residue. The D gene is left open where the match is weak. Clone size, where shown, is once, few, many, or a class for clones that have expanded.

DNA: TGTGCCAGCAGCCCCCGCCAGGGGGTTGAAGAGACCCAGTACTTC; CDR3: CASSPRQGVEETQYF; D: TRBD1; size: .; V: TRBV11-2; J: TRBJ2-5
DNA: TGTGCCTGCCGCCGGGTCTCCTCCGGTGGCTACACCTTC; CDR3: CACRRVSSGGYTF; D: .; size: .; V: TRBV27; J: TRBJ1-2
DNA: TGCGCCAGCAGCCAAGAGGCTTTAAAGCAGCGGGGCACCGGTACCGGGGAGCTGTTTTTT; CDR3: CASSQEALKQRGTGTGELFF; D: TRBD2; size: .; V: TRBV4-1; J: TRBJ2-2
DNA: TGCGCCAGCAGCTTGGCGGGGACAGGGTCCGGGGAGCTGTTTTTT; CDR3: CASSLAGTGSGELFF; D: TRBD1; size: .; V: TRBV5-1; J: TRBJ2-2
DNA: TGCGCCAGCAGCTTGGGTGTAGCGGGTAACACAGATACGCAGTATTTT; CDR3: CASSLGVAGNTDTQYF; D: TRBD2; size: .; V: TRBV5-1; J: TRBJ2-3
DNA: TGTGCCTCCGCTAGCGGGGGGAAAAGCACAGATACGCAGTATTTT; CDR3: CASASGGKSTDTQYF; D: TRBD2; size: .; V: TRBV10-3; J: TRBJ2-3
DNA: TGTGCCAGCAGTTCCCCGGGCACAGATACGCAGTATTTT; CDR3: CASSSPGTDTQYF; D: .; size: .; V: TRBV28; J: TRBJ2-3
DNA: TGTGCCAGCAGTCTCAGCCCCGGGACAACGAATTCACCCCTCCACTTT; CDR3: CASSLSPGTTNSPLHF; D: .; size: .; V: TRBV5-4; J: TRBJ1-6
DNA: TGTGCCAGTACCCCCCGAGGGGTTAGTGGCACTGAAGCTTTCTTT; CDR3: CASTPRGVSGTEAFF; D: .; size: .; V: TRBV19; J: TRBJ1-1
DNA: TGTGCCAGCAGCTCCCCGTGGAACACTGAAGCTTTCTTT; CDR3: CASSSPWNTEAFF; D: .; size: .; V: TRBV11-2; J: TRBJ1-1
DNA: TGTGCCAGCACCTGGGGGGGACCCTACAATGAGCAGTTCTTC; CDR3: CASTWGGPYNEQFF; D: TRBD2; size: .; V: TRBV6-5; J: TRBJ2-1
DNA: TGTGCCAGCAGTTACTCATGGGGGCGCACTGAAGCTTTCTTT; CDR3: CASSYSWGRTEAFF; D: .; size: .; V: TRBV6-5; J: TRBJ1-1
DNA: TGTGCCTGGAGTGGGGGGGGCACTGAAGCTTTCTTT; CDR3: CAWSGGGTEAFF; D: .; size: .; V: TRBV30; J: TRBJ1-1
DNA: TGCAGTGAAGGCCGACTCCTCGGAGAGTACTTC; CDR3: CSEGRLLGEYF; D: .; size: .; V: TRBV20-1; J: TRBJ2-4
DNA: TGCAGCGTGACAAAGTCCTACGAGCAGTACTTC; CDR3: CSVTKSYEQYF; D: .; size: few; V: TRBV29-1; J: TRBJ2-7
DNA: TGTGCCAGCAGGACAGGGGTCAGGGGGGGCTACACCTTC; CDR3: CASRTGVRGGYTF; D: TRBD1; size: .; V: TRBV6-5; J: TRBJ1-2
DNA: TGTGCCAGCAGGGCCGACAATAGGGGTGGCAATCAGCCCCAGCATTTT; CDR3: CASRADNRGGNQPQHF; D: .; size: .; V: TRBV6-6; J: TRBJ1-5
DNA: TGTGCCAGCAGCTTGAGCGGGAGTTACTCAGATACGCAGTATTTT; CDR3: CASSLSGSYSDTQYF; D: TRBD2; size: .; V: TRBV11-2; J: TRBJ2-3
DNA: TGCGCCAGCAGTCACTGGACAGGACTGGAAGGGGCTGAAGCTTTCTTT; CDR3: CASSHWTGLEGAEAFF; D: TRBD1; size: .; V: TRBV23-1; J: TRBJ1-1
DNA: TGTGCCAGCAGCCCTTCGGGGAGCGGCGGGTACAATGAGCAGTTCTTC; CDR3: CASSPSGSGGYNEQFF; D: .; size: .; V: TRBV9; J: TRBJ2-1
DNA: TGTGCCAGCAGCGGGGGACTAGCGGGAGCCACCGGGGAGCTGTTTTTT; CDR3: CASSGGLAGATGELFF; D: TRBD2; size: once; V: TRBV9; J: TRBJ2-2
DNA: TGTGCCAGCAGCCCCTCTAGGGACACAGATACGCAGTATTTT; CDR3: CASSPSRDTDTQYF; D: .; size: .; V: TRBV7-3; J: TRBJ2-3
DNA: TGCGCCAGCAGCCCCGTACAGGGGGAGACTAACTATGGCTACACCTTC; CDR3: CASSPVQGETNYGYTF; D: TRBD1; size: .; V: TRBV4-1; J: TRBJ1-2
DNA: TGTGCCAGCAGCCCACCGGGGGGCGCAGTGAGGGCTGAAGCTTTCTTT; CDR3: CASSPPGGAVRAEAFF; D: .; size: .; V: TRBV7-8; J: TRBJ1-1
DNA: TGTGCCAGCAGTGACAGGGCTGGCACTGAAGCTTTCTTT; CDR3: CASSDRAGTEAFF; D: .; size: .; V: TRBV6-4; J: TRBJ1-1
DNA: TGTGCCAGCACCCTAGGGGGGCGGGAGCGCTACAATGAGCAGTTCTTC; CDR3: CASTLGGRERYNEQFF; D: .; size: few; V: TRBV6-4; J: TRBJ2-1
DNA: TGTGCCAGCAGCTTGAATTCCCGTGGCTACACCTTC; CDR3: CASSLNSRGYTF; D: .; size: .; V: TRBV5-6; J: TRBJ1-2
DNA: TGCGCCAGCAGCCAACCCGGGACTCTACAAGAGACCCAGTACTTC; CDR3: CASSQPGTLQETQYF; D: .; size: .; V: TRBV4-1; J: TRBJ2-5
DNA: TGTGCCACCAGCAGAGATGGAAGACAGGGGGACACCTTC; CDR3: CATSRDGRQGDTF; D: TRBD1; size: .; V: TRBV15; J: TRBJ1-2
DNA: TGTGCCAGCAGCAAAAGCGGGCCTAGCTCCTACAATGAGCAGTTCTTC; CDR3: CASSKSGPSSYNEQFF; D: .; size: .; V: TRBV5-4; J: TRBJ2-1
DNA: TGCGCCAGCAGCCCGGACACTGCTAATGAAAAACTGTTTTTT; CDR3: CASSPDTANEKLFF; D: .; size: .; V: TRBV5-1; J: TRBJ1-4
DNA: TGTGCTAGTGGTGAGGGAACGAACACTGAAGCTTTCTTT; CDR3: CASGEGTNTEAFF; D: .; size: few; V: TRBV12-5; J: TRBJ1-1
DNA: TGCGCCAGCAGCCCCCCCACGGGACGGTCCTACGAGCAGTACTTC; CDR3: CASSPPTGRSYEQYF; D: .; size: .; V: TRBV5-1; J: TRBJ2-7
DNA: TGTGCCAGCAGTGAAGTAGCGGGCGTTCTCTACAATGAGCAGTTCTTC; CDR3: CASSEVAGVLYNEQFF; D: TRBD2; size: .; V: TRBV6-1; J: TRBJ2-1
DNA: TGTGCCAGCAGTGATGATTGGAATCAGCCCCAGCATTTT; CDR3: CASSDDWNQPQHF; D: .; size: .; V: TRBV2; J: TRBJ1-5
DNA: TGTGCCAGCAGCTTAATGCAGGGGTCAGAGCAGTACTTC; CDR3: CASSLMQGSEQYF; D: .; size: once; V: TRBV11-3; J: TRBJ2-7
DNA: TGTGCCAGCAGTCCGGGACTGAATAATTCACCCCTCCACTTT; CDR3: CASSPGLNNSPLHF; D: .; size: .; V: TRBV27; J: TRBJ1-6
DNA: TGTGCCAGCAGCTCGAGGGGGAGTGGAACCTACGAGCAGTACTTC; CDR3: CASSSRGSGTYEQYF; D: .; size: .; V: TRBV7-9; J: TRBJ2-7
DNA: TGTGCCAGCAGCCCCCGTCCCAAGAGCACAGATACGCAGTATTTT; CDR3: CASSPRPKSTDTQYF; D: .; size: .; V: TRBV5-4; J: TRBJ2-3
DNA: TGTGCCTGGAGAATAGGGGGCACTGGAAACACCATATATTTT; CDR3: CAWRIGGTGNTIYF; D: TRBD1; size: .; V: TRBV30; J: TRBJ1-3
DNA: TGCAGTGCACTGGACAGGGGGGCTTTCTTT; CDR3: CSALDRGAFF; D: TRBD1; size: .; V: TRBV20-1; J: TRBJ1-1
DNA: TGTGCCAGTAGTTCCCAGGCCGGGACACCGGCTAACTATGGCTACACCTTC; CDR3: CASSSQAGTPANYGYTF; D: .; size: .; V: TRBV19; J: TRBJ1-2
DNA: TGTGCTAGTGGTTTGGGCCAGGGGGACACTGAAGCTTTCTTT; CDR3: CASGLGQGDTEAFF; D: TRBD1; size: .; V: TRBV12-5; J: TRBJ1-1
DNA: TGTGCCACCAGCAGAGATTTCGACAGACAAGAGACCCAGTACTTC; CDR3: CATSRDFDRQETQYF; D: .; size: .; V: TRBV15; J: TRBJ2-5
DNA: TGTGCCAGCAGCGTACCCGCCACGGGGGGGACGGATACGCAGTATTTT; CDR3: CASSVPATGGTDTQYF; D: TRBD2; size: .; V: TRBV9; J: TRBJ2-3
DNA: TGTGCCAGCAGTCGGACAGTTGGGGAATACAATGAGCAGTTCTTC; CDR3: CASSRTVGEYNEQFF; D: .; size: .; V: TRBV2; J: TRBJ2-1
DNA: TGTGCCAGCAATGACAGGGGCCAGAACACTGAAGCTTTCTTT; CDR3: CASNDRGQNTEAFF; D: TRBD1; size: .; V: TRBV6-6; J: TRBJ1-1
DNA: TGTGCCAGCACCACACCGCCCTACAATGAGCAGTTCTTC; CDR3: CASTTPPYNEQFF; D: .; size: .; V: TRBV6-5; J: TRBJ2-1
DNA: TGTGCCAGCAGGGACCTAGTGGGAGGAGCTTTCTTT; CDR3: CASRDLVGGAFF; D: .; size: .; V: TRBV6-5; J: TRBJ1-1
DNA: TGTGCCAGCAGCCTGCTTGTATACAATGAGCAGTTCTTC; CDR3: CASSLLVYNEQFF; D: .; size: .; V: TRBV11-2; J: TRBJ2-1
DNA: TGTGCCTGGGATGGGAACAGGCTCGCTGAAGCTTTCTTT; CDR3: CAWDGNRLAEAFF; D: .; size: .; V: TRBV30; J: TRBJ1-1
DNA: TGCGCCAGCAGCTTGGGGCGGACGGGAGAAAAACTGTTTTTT; CDR3: CASSLGRTGEKLFF; D: .; size: .; V: TRBV5-1; J: TRBJ1-4
DNA: TGTGCCAGCAGTTTGCAGGCCCCACAGGGCCCTGAAGCTTTCTTT; CDR3: CASSLQAPQGPEAFF; D: .; size: .; V: TRBV28; J: TRBJ1-1
DNA: TGTGCCAGCAGTTCTGGGGGCACTCTTATGAACACTGAAGCTTTCTTT; CDR3: CASSSGGTLMNTEAFF; D: .; size: .; V: TRBV28; J: TRBJ1-1
DNA: TGCAGCGCCCGACAGGGCGCCCAAGAGACCCAGTACTTC; CDR3: CSARQGAQETQYF; D: TRBD1; size: .; V: TRBV29-1; J: TRBJ2-5